These T cell receptor beta chains were read from a single sample in a study of T cells expressing NK-cell markers. Using the 5' RACE reads, TCRdb records one entry per CDR3 protein without DNA. The sample table includes 90,000 to 130,000 distinct CDR3 sequences. Input material: blood T cells: a sorted CD56 or NKG2C T cell subset, CD4+ or CD8+ T cells, or bulk PBMC T cells (not recorded which). All receptors come from a woman aged 18-70 years in good health. Each CDR3 is given with its conserved first and last residue.

>TRBJ2-2|TRBV7-2
CASTQPGTEHTGELFF
>TRBJ2-1|TRBV28
CASSLSGISSYNEQFF
>TRBJ2-1|TRBV6-2/TRBV6-3
CASSNRDFSDEQFF
>TRBJ2-1|TRBV19
CATNRDTSYNEQFF
>TRBJ2-1|TRBV6-2/TRBV6-3
CASSYPAQPGTMSSYNEQFF
>TRBJ2-6|TRBV9
CASSAPLTPGANVLTF
>TRBJ2-1|TRBV12-3/TRBV12-4
CASSLLSFRDEQFF
>TRBJ1-1|TRBV4-1
CASGRAGEAFF
>TRBJ2-5|TRBV19
CASSPRGIQETQYF
>TRBJ1-1|TRBV27
CASTPEPGDTEAFF
>TRBJ1-3|TRBV29-1
CSVEDPGQKSSGNTIYF
>TRBJ2-1|TRBV29-1
CSVWGLENEQFF
>TRBJ2-7|TRBV27
CASSHILAGGPHEQYF
>TRBJ1-1|TRBV21-1
CASSWTGQNTEAFF
>TRBJ1-1|TRBV6-5
CASSYSGEGSPEAFF
>TRBJ2-7|TRBV28
CASSLGVRLRSYEQYF
>TRBJ1-2|TRBV10-3
CAISESITGPLYGYTF
>TRBJ2-1|TRBV27
CASSYGGRNEQFF
>TRBJ1-4|TRBV5-6
CASSPGAAKLFF
>TRBJ2-1|TRBV6-2/TRBV6-3
CASSYATGTIYNEQFF
>TRBJ2-3|TRBV15
CATSPRGANTDTQYF
>TRBJ1-5|TRBV29-1
CSVSDWNQPQHF
>TRBJ2-1|TRBV12-3/TRBV12-4
CASSLIEYNEQFF
>TRBJ2-5|TRBV5-1
CASSLDQETQYF
>TRBJ2-1|TRBV6-1
CASGLAGTNEQFF
>TRBJ1-2|TRBV29-1
CSVPLPGAGYGYTF
>TRBJ2-1|TRBV4-2
CASSQDVGTSFNEQFF